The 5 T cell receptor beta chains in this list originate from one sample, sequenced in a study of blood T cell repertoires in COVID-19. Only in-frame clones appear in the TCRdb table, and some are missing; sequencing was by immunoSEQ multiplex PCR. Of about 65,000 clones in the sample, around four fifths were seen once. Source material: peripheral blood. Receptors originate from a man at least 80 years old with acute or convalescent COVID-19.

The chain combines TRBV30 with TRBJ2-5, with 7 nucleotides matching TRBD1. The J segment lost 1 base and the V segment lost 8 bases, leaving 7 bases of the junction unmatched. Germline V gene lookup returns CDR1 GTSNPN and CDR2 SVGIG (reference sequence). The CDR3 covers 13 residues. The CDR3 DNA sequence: TGTGCCGGAGCCGGGACAGTCCAAGAGACCCAGTACTTC. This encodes CAGAGTVQETQYF.

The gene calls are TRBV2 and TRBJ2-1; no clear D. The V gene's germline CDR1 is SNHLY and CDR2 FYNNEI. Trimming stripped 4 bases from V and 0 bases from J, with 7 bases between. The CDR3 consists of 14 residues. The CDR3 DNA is TGTGCCAGCAGTGCGCACAGCTCCTACAATGAGCAGTTCTTC. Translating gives CASSAHSSYNEQFF.

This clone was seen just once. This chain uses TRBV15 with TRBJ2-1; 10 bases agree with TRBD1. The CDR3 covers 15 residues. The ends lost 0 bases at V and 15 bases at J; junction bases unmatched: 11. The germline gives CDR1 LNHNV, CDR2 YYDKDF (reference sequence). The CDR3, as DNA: TGTGCCACCAGCAGAGATAGGGGGACAGGGGAATTGGGGTTCTTC. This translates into CATSRDRGTGELGFF.

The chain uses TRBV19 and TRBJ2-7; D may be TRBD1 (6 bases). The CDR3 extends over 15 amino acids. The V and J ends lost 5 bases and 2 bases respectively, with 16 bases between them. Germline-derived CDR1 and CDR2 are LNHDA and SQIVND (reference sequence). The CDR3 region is CASSSGDRPTYEQYF. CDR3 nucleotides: TGTGCCAGTAGTTCCGGCGACAGGCCGACCTACGAGCAGTACTTC.

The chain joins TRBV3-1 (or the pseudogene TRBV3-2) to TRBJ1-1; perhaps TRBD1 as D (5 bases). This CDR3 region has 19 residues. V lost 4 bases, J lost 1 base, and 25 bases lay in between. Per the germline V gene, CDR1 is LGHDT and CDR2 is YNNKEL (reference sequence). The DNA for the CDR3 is TGTGCCAGCAGCCTTCTTTCACTAAGACAGAGCAAAGGGAACACTGAAGCTTTCTTT. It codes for CASSLLSLRQSKGNTEAFF.